These 26 T cell receptor beta chains originate from one sample sequenced in a study of identical twins. TCRdb analysed the 5' RACE reads with MiXCR anew, one entry per CDR3 protein. The table lists roughly 1.6 million distinct CDR3 sequences, about 32% of them singletons. The sequencing input was cord blood. The receptor set was obtained from a newborn girl in good health.

The chain combines TRBV10-3 with TRBJ1-3; the D is unclear. With 8 bases removed from V and 2 bases from J, the gap between germline ends came to 13 bases. The V gene's germline CDR1 is ENHRY and CDR2 SYGVKD. There are 14 residues in the CDR3. The CDR3 bases are TGTGCCATCGGTACGGCCCCAGCTGGAAACACCATATATTTT. Its translation: CAIGTAPAGNTIYF.

Worth noting for this clonotype: An end of the junction differs from the germline gene, which may be a read error. V usage is TRBV5-1 and J usage is TRBJ2-3; D is unclear. The CDR3 contains 12 residues. Germline V gene lookup returns CDR1 SGHRS and CDR2 YFSETQ. CDR3 nucleotides: TGCGCCAACAGCCTGGAAGGGGATACGCAGTATTTT. It is translated as CANSLEGDTQYF.

This chain links TRBV29-1 with TRBJ1-2, with TRBD1 identical over 9 bases. The J segment lost 7 bases and the V segment lost 6 bases, leaving 18 bases of the junction unmatched. This CDR3 is 16 amino acids long. The germline CDR1 and CDR2 sequences are SQVTM and ANQGSEA. This chain's CDR3 is CSVPKGKRQGGSGYTF. CDR3 nucleotide sequence: TGCAGCGTCCCAAAGGGGAAGAGACAGGGGGGATCTGGCTACACCTTC.

This clonotype has a single count. V is TRBV20-1 and J is TRBJ2-7, with 10 bases matching TRBD2. The length of the CDR3 is 14 residues. J lost 7 bases, V lost 2 bases, and 8 bases had no gene match. CDR1 is DFQATT and CDR2 is SNEGSKA in the germline V gene (reference sequence). The CDR3 loop is CSARSSSGSYEQYF. DNA of the CDR3: TGCAGTGCTAGATCGTCTAGCGGGAGCTATGAGCAGTACTTC.

The chain is built from TRBV4-2 and TRBJ2-3; TRBD2 aligns across 10 bases. The germline V gene encodes CDR1 LGHNA and CDR2 YNFKEQ. This CDR3 is 16 amino acids long. J was trimmed by 0 bases and V by 1 base; bases with no gene match: 1. The CDR3 DNA is TGTGCCAGCAGCCAAGCGGGACTAGCGAGCACAGATACGCAGTATTTT. Translation: CASSQAGLASTDTQYF.

The chain uses TRBV4-2 and TRBJ1-5; 9 nucleotides align to TRBD1. The CDR3 length is 15 residues. Germline V lookup: CDR1 LGHNA, CDR2 YNFKEQ. V was clipped by 3 bases and J by 7 bases; unmatched bases: 7. The CDR3 loop reads CASSQGQGLGQPQHF. In nucleotides, the CDR3 is TGTGCCAGCAGCCAGGGACAGGGCCTTGGGCAGCCCCAGCATTTT.

The rearrangement links TRBV7-9 to TRBJ2-3; a weak D match, TRBD2 (6 bases). Germline CDR1 is SEHNR and CDR2 is FQNEAQ (reference sequence). The V gene lost 8 bases and the J gene lost 0 bases, with 18 bases spanning the gap. This CDR3 region has 16 residues. CDR3 DNA sequence: TGTGCCAGCTCTACGATCGGGACTCGCAGCACAGATACGCAGTATTTT. It specifies CASSTIGTRSTDTQYF. The full variable domain, rest sourced from reference TRBV7-9 and TRBJ2-3, is DTGVSQNPRHKITKRGQNVTFRCDPISEHNRLYWYRQTLGQGPEFLTYFQNEAQLEKSRLLSDRFSAERPKGSFSTLEIQRTEQGDSAMYLCASSTIGTRSTDTQYFGPGTRLTVL.

This chain joins TRBV25-1 and TRBJ2-1, with 7 bases that match TRBD2. The CDR3 length is 18 residues. The junction had 11 bases not matched to a gene; V was cut back by 3 bases and J by 0 bases. Per germline, CDR1 MGHDK and CDR2 SYGVNS. The CDR3 reads CASSDPPTSPYSYNEQFF. CDR3 DNA: TGTGCCAGCAGTGATCCCCCGACTAGCCCCTACTCCTACAATGAGCAGTTCTTC.

The J gene is TRBJ2-5, the V gene TRBV10-3; tentatively, D is TRBD2 (5 bases). The end of the DNA fits TRBJ2-7 better, so the J call may be wrong. The CDR3 contains 13 residues. Germline values: CDR1 ENHRY, CDR2 SYGVKD. CDR3 amino acids: CAISESPGYEQYF. The CDR3 DNA reads as TGTGCCATCAGTGAGTCCCCGGGGTACGAGCAGTACTTC.

The sample holds a few counts of this clonotype. The V and J genes are TRBV6-1 and TRBJ1-1; no reliable D call. The CDR3 extends over 13 amino acids. The V and J ends lost 2 bases and 4 bases respectively, with 8 bases between them. Germline V CDR1 and CDR2: MNHNS, SASEGT. DNA for the CDR3: TGTGCCAGCAGTGAAATGGAGGGCACTGAAGCTTTCTTT. It encodes CASSEMEGTEAFF.

Concerning this clonotype: One end of the junction varies from germline; a read error may be responsible. The chain links TRBV7-2 to TRBJ2-1; TRBD1 aligns across 7 bases. This CDR3 contains 15 residues. Germline V gene lookup returns CDR1 SGHTA and CDR2 FQGNSA. The CDR3, as DNA: TGTGCCAACAGCCCGGAGACAGGGACACACAATGAGCAGTTCTTC. This gives the protein CANSPETGTHNEQFF.

In its sample, this clonotype was seen a few times. The V call is TRBV4-1, the J call TRBJ1-2; 11 bases align to TRBD1. CDR3 length: 16 amino acids. The V and J ends lost 1 base and 3 bases, in that order; junction bases with no gene match: 4. Germline V lookup: CDR1 MGHRA, CDR2 YSYEKL. CDR3 residues: CASSQGKGQGDYGYTF. DNA for the CDR3: TGCGCCAGCAGCCAAGGGAAGGGACAGGGGGACTATGGCTACACCTTC.

This clonotype has a count of ten or more. This chain joins TRBV6-5 and TRBJ2-1; TRBD2 matches 11 bases. Germline assignment: CDR1 MNHEY and CDR2 SVGAGI. V lost 7 bases and J lost 6; bases outside the gene matches: 8. The CDR3 spans 15 residues. DNA for the CDR3: TGTGCCAGCACCTCGGGAACTAGCGGGAGCAATGAGCAGTTCTTC. Translated, it gives CASTSGTSGSNEQFF.

This clonotype was picked up a small number of times. The chain links TRBV4-1 to TRBJ2-3; D is uncertain. Germline values: CDR1 MGHRA, CDR2 YSYEKL. Trimming cost V 4 bases and J 7 bases, with 12 bases left between them. CDR3 length: 13 residues. CDR3 sequence: CASSPNIANTQYF. CDR3 bases: TGCGCCAGCAGCCCGAATATTGCAAATACGCAGTATTTT.

This clonotype was seen a handful of times. The genes are TRBV20-1 and TRBJ2-1, with 8 bases matching TRBD2. Germline V CDR1 and CDR2: DFQATT, SNEGSKA (reference sequence). The CDR3 is 17 amino acids. Trimming at V came to 5 bases and at J to 0 bases, leaving 12 bases not matched to a gene. CDR3 coding DNA: TGCAGTGCTGGAGTTACTAGCGGCCTGAGCTCCTACAATGAGCAGTTCTTC. It yields the protein CSAGVTSGLSSYNEQFF.

The chain employs TRBV28 and TRBJ2-1, with 12 bases fitting TRBD2. The CDR3 consists of 16 residues. Trimming took 6 bases from V and 3 from J; bases not matched to a gene: 6. Germline V gives CDR1 MDHEN, CDR2 SYDVKM. CDR3 nucleotide sequence: TGTGCCAGCAGGCTAACGACTAGCGGGGGCTACAATGAGCAGTTCTTC. Protein sequence: CASRLTTSGGYNEQFF.

The rearrangement joins TRBV5-1 to TRBJ2-5; the match to TRBD2 covers 9 bases. This CDR3 is built from 15 residues. V lost 1 base, J lost 4 bases, and 5 bases stayed unmatched. Looked up from germline, CDR1 is SGHRS and CDR2 is YFSETQ. The CDR3 spells CASSLISGSGETQYF. DNA of the CDR3: TGCGCCAGCAGCTTGATTAGCGGGAGCGGAGAGACCCAGTACTTC. Complete variable domain (other parts from reference TRBV5-1 and TRBJ2-5): KAGVTQTPRYLIKTRGQQVTLSCSPISGHRSVSWYQQTPGQGLQFLFEYFSETQRNKGNFPGRFSGRQFSNSRSEMNVSTLELGDSALYLCASSLISGSGETQYFGPGTRLLVL.

This clonotype appeared a few times. The V gene is TRBV28, the J gene TRBJ1-2, with D perhaps matching TRBD1 (6 bases). The CDR3 consists of 12 residues. Trimming stripped 10 bases from V and 8 bases from J, with 17 bases between. Germline values: CDR1 MDHEN, CDR2 SYDVKM. Here the CDR3 reads CATRNREGGYTF. DNA of the CDR3: TGTGCCACCCGCAACAGGGAGGGGGGCTACACCTTC.

This clonotype has just a few counts. The CDR3 region has the DNA TGTGCCAGCAGTTTATCCTCAAGTTCCACGACGAACTATGGCTACACCTTC. Translated: CASSLSSSSTTNYGYTF. The rearrangement links TRBV28 to TRBJ1-2; D unresolved. CDR3 length: 17 amino acids. Germline CDR1 reads MDHEN; CDR2 reads SYDVKM. V was shortened by 1 base and J by 2 bases, with 17 bases between the two germline ends.

This clonotype has at least ten counts. The junction shows a germline mismatch at one end, possibly a read error. The rearrangement uses TRBV5-1 and TRBJ2-7, with D possibly TRBD1 on 6 matching bases. This CDR3 spans 14 amino acids. Germline CDR1 reads SGHRS; CDR2 reads YFSETQ. The chain's CDR3 is CASSLAQGSYEQYF. Here the CDR3 DNA reads TGTGCCAGCAGCTTAGCCCAGGGGTCCTACGAGCAGTACTTC.

The chain uses TRBV5-5 and TRBJ1-3; 7 positions agree with TRBD1. The ends lost 6 bases at V and 0 bases at J; junction bases unmatched: 12. From germline, CDR1 is SGHKS and CDR2 YYEKEE (reference sequence). The CDR3 sequence is 17 residues long. The CDR3 reads CASTMNGRGLSGNTIYF. CDR3 DNA sequence: TGTGCCAGCACCATGAACGGAAGGGGGCTCTCTGGAAACACCATATATTTT.

The chain combines TRBV5-1 with TRBJ1-4; D gene ambiguous. Germline V CDR1 and CDR2: SGHRS, YFSETQ. This CDR3 comprises 15 residues. Trimming shortened V by 1 base and J by 7 bases, and 14 bases separated the two germline ends. CDR3 in amino acids: CASSLSGDASEKLFF. In DNA, the CDR3 is TGCGCCAGCAGCTTGTCCGGAGACGCGTCTGAAAAACTGTTTTTT.

J is TRBJ1-1 and V is TRBV6-8; 8 nucleotides agree with TRBD1. This CDR3 is built from 11 residues. The germline V gene has CDR1 MNHGY and CDR2 SAAAGT. The J segment lost 7 bases and the V segment lost 8 bases, leaving 3 bases of the junction unmatched. This CDR3 is CASRTGFEAFF. The CDR3, as DNA: TGTGCCAGCCGGACAGGGTTTGAAGCTTTCTTT.

Regarding this clonotype: One end of the junction fails to match germline, which may point to a read error. This chain links TRBV7-2 with TRBJ1-2; 7 positions agree with TRBD1. CDR3 length: 15 residues. CDR1 SGHTA and CDR2 FQGNSA come from the germline V gene. In DNA form, the CDR3 reads TGTGCCGGCAGTGCGGACAGGCTAGCTAACTATGGCTACACCTTC. Amino acid sequence: CAGSADRLANYGYTF.

The chain couples TRBV10-2 to TRBJ2-1; 12 bases line up with TRBD2. Germline assignment: CDR1 WSHSY and CDR2 SAAADI. The CDR3 has 16 residues. V lost 2 bases and J lost 5; bases outside the gene matches: 4. Here the CDR3 DNA reads TGCGCCAGCAGTGAGCGACTAGCGGGGGTGAACAATGAGCAGTTCTTC. Its protein product is CASSERLAGVNNEQFF.

This clonotype was seen more than once but under ten times. This rearrangement joins TRBV15 to TRBJ1-2, with D maybe TRBD1 (5 bases). V lost 5 bases to trimming and J lost 3 bases, with 25 bases between them. CDR1 LNHNV and CDR2 YYDKDF come from the germline V gene (reference sequence). The CDR3 is 18 residues long. The CDR3 reads CATSDLLRGAPLDYGYTF. The CDR3 DNA follows: TGTGCCACCAGCGACTTACTAAGAGGGGCCCCTCTTGACTATGGCTACACCTTC.